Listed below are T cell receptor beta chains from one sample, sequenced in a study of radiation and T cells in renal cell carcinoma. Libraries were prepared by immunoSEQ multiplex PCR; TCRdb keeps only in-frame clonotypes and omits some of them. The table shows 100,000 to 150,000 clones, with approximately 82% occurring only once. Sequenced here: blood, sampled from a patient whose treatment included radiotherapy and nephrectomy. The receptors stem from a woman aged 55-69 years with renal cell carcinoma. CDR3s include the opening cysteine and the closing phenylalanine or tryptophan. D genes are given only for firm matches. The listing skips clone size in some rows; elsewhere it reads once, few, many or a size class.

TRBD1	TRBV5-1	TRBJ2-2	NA	CASRGQGNTGELFF	TGCGCCAGCAGGGGACAGGGGAACACCGGGGAGCTGTTTTTT
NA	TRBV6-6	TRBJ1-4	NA	CASRNGATNEKLFF	TGTGCCAGTAGAAACGGGGCAACTAATGAAAAACTGTTTTTT
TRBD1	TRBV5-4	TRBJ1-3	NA	CASSWDSPSSSGNTIYF	TGTGCCAGCAGCTGGGACAGTCCATCGAGCTCTGGAAACACCATATATTTT
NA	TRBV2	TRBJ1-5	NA	CASRGDPGVEAPQHF	TGTGCCAGCAGAGGGGACCCGGGAGTCGAGGCACCCCAGCATTTT
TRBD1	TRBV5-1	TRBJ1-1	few	CASSLSQGGTQAFF	TGCGCCAGCAGCTTGAGCCAGGGGGGAACCCAAGCTTTCTTT
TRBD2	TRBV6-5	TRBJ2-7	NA	CASSHPGREAGEQYF	TGTGCCAGCTCCCACCCGGGGCGGGAGGCCGGGGAGCAGTACTTC
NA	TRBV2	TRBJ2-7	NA	CASSEGAPYEQYF	TGTGCCAGCAGTGAGGGGGCACCCTACGAGCAGTACTTC
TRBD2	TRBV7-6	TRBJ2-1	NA	CASSLETGGPSNEQFF	TGTGCCAGCAGCTTAGAGACGGGAGGGCCCAGCAATGAGCAGTTCTTC
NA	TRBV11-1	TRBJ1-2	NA	CASKPDSGPSYYGYTF	TGTGCCAGCAAACCGGATTCGGGACCTTCCTACTATGGCTACACCTTC
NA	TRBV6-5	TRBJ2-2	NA	CASSFSGLRTGELFF	TGTGCCAGCAGTTTCTCGGGACTGAGGACCGGGGAGCTGTTTTTT
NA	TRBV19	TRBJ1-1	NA	CASSMYARETEAFF	TGTGCCAGTAGTATGTATGCTAGGGAGACTGAAGCTTTCTTT
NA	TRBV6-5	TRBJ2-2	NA	CASRGGAGTGELFF	TGTGCCAGCAGGGGGGGGGCAGGCACCGGGGAGCTGTTTTTT
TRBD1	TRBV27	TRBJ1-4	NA	CASSPNTFTGGWFEKLFF	TGTGCCAGCAGTCCCAACACCTTTACAGGGGGCTGGTTTGAAAAACTGTTTTTT
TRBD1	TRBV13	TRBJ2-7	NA	CASSLGGQGVLTSAYEQYF	TGTGCCAGCAGCCTGGGGGGACAGGGGGTTTTGACTAGCGCTTACGAGCAGTACTTC
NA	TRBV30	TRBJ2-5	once	CAWSVVETQYF	TGTGCCTGGAGTGTAGTAGAGACCCAGTACTTC
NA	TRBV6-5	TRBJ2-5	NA	CASSWTTQETQYF	TGTGCCAGCAGTTGGACTACTCAAGAGACCCAGTACTTC
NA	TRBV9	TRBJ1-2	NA	CASSENPGHSSTIYGYTF	TGTGCCAGCAGCGAAAACCCGGGACACTCGTCAACTATCTATGGCTACACCTTC
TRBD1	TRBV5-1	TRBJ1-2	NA	CASSWGTANYGYTF	TGCGCCAGCAGCTGGGGGACAGCGAACTATGGCTACACCTTC
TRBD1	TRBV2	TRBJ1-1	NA	CAGSVETGGRAEAFF	TGTGCCGGCAGTGTAGAGACAGGGGGCAGAGCTGAAGCTTTCTTT
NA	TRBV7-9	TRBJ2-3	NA	CASKGGTSTDTQYF	TGTGCCAGCAAAGGGGGGACTAGCACAGATACGCAGTATTTT
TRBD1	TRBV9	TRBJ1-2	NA	CASSPQTGLFYGYTF	TGTGCCAGCAGCCCCCAGACAGGGTTGTTCTATGGCTACACCTTC